The 14 T cell receptor beta chains given below trace back to one sample, sequenced in a study of OX40 agonist ivuxolimab in advanced cancers. The protocol was immunoSEQ multiplex PCR, while the TCRdb copy is restricted to in-frame clones and leaves out a portion. The profile shows about 89,000 clones, 70% to 90% of them singletons. The material was CD4+ or CD8+ T cells sorted from blood, obtained in a trial of the OX40 agonist ivuxolimab. The receptors stem from an adult with an advanced solid tumor such as melanoma, head and neck, liver or kidney cancer.

The V and J genes are TRBV11-2 and TRBJ1-2; 7 nucleotides agree with TRBD1. V lost 5 bases to trimming and J lost 2 bases; unmatched junction nucleotides: 5. This CDR3 contains 14 residues. Germline values: CDR1 SGHAT, CDR2 FQNNGV. CDR3 residues: CASSPSTGNYGYTF. CDR3 sequence (DNA): TGTGCCAGCAGCCCGTCGACAGGGAACTATGGCTACACCTTC.

The gene calls are TRBV9 and TRBJ2-3; 8 bases map to TRBD2. Germline CDR1 is SGDLS and CDR2 is YYNGEE. Unmatched junction bases numbered 2, after V lost 0 bases and J lost 2 bases. The CDR3 runs 15 residues. CDR3 residues: CASSVDGGATDTQYF. CDR3 coding DNA: TGTGCCAGCAGCGTAGACGGGGGGGCCACAGATACGCAGTATTTT.

The V call is TRBV7-8, the J call TRBJ1-3; 7 bases fit TRBD1. This CDR3 has 16 residues. V lost 3 bases and J lost 2; bases outside the gene matches: 7. Germline V gene sequence: CDR1 SGHVS, CDR2 FQNEAQ. Here the CDR3 DNA reads TGTGCCAGCAGCTTTGGGGGACAGCGAGCTGGAAACACCATATATTTT. The encoded protein is CASSFGGQRAGNTIYF.

This chain joins TRBV30 and TRBJ2-7; TRBD2 aligns across 10 bases. Trimming removed 2 bases from V and 7 bases from J; junction bases left unmatched: 17. This CDR3 contains 17 residues. The germline gives CDR1 GTSNPN, CDR2 SVGIG (reference sequence). CDR3: CAWSHPSGGAALREQYF. The CDR3 DNA is TGTGCCTGGAGTCACCCGAGCGGGGGGGCCGCTCTGCGGGAGCAGTACTTC.

V is TRBV19 and J is TRBJ2-1, with TRBD1 identical over 9 bases. The length of the CDR3 is 21 residues. Per the germline V gene, CDR1 is LNHDA and CDR2 is SQIVND (reference sequence). Trimming at V came to 0 bases and at J to 8 bases, leaving 23 bases not matched to a gene. CDR3 DNA: TGTGCCAGTAGTATAGATCGCCCCAACAGGGGGCGTCCTCTCGTGGGGCATGAGCAGTTCTTC. Residues: CASSIDRPNRGRPLVGHEQFF.

The chain employs TRBV5-1 and TRBJ2-7, with D perhaps being TRBD1 or TRBD2 (7 bases each). The length of the CDR3 is 14 residues. V was pared by 4 bases and J by 2 bases, with 13 bases between. In germline, CDR1 is SGHRS, CDR2 YFSETQ. CDR3 sequence reads: CASSTAGQTYEQYF. The CDR3 DNA sequence: TGCGCCAGCAGCACAGCGGGACAGACCTACGAGCAGTACTTC.

This rearrangement joins TRBV5-1 to TRBJ2-6; TRBD1 matches at 7 bases. V lost 5 bases to trimming and J lost 3 bases; unmatched junction nucleotides: 5. The germline V gene has CDR1 SGHRS and CDR2 YFSETQ. The CDR3 has 15 amino acids. CDR3: CASRRTGDGANVLTF. The CDR3 DNA is TGCGCCAGCAGGAGAACAGGGGATGGGGCCAACGTCCTGACTTTC.

In the case of this clone: One junction end disagrees with the germline gene, perhaps due to a read error. DNA of the CDR3: TGTGCCAGCAGCTTGAACCATCGGGGGGCTCTGAATACTGAAGCTTTCTTT. Translated: CASSLNHRGALNTEAFF. J is TRBJ1-1 and V is TRBV5-5; D is possibly TRBD1 (6 bases). This CDR3 has 17 amino acids. The germline gives CDR1 SGHKS, CDR2 YYEKEE (reference sequence). Using reference TRBV5-5 and TRBJ1-1 for the parts outside the CDR3, the full variable domain is DAGVTQSPTHLIKTRGQQVTLRCSPISGHKSVSWYQQVLGQGPQFIFQYYEKEERGRGNFPDRFSARQFPNYSSELNVNALLLGDSALYLCASSLNHRGALNTEAFFGQGTRLTVV.

This rearrangement joins TRBV27 to TRBJ2-7, with D hard to call. CDR1 and CDR2 from the germline V gene are MNHEY and SMNVEV (reference sequence). This CDR3 has 13 residues. V lost 4 bases, J lost 3 bases, and 10 bases lay in between. In nucleotides, the CDR3 is TGTGCCAGCAGTTCAGGCCCGAGCTACGAGCAGTACTTC. It yields the protein CASSSGPSYEQYF.

J is TRBJ2-5 and V is TRBV7-9; 8 nucleotides align to TRBD1. The CDR3 has 14 amino acids. Germline loops: CDR1 SEHNR, CDR2 FQNEAQ (reference sequence). V lost 5 bases and J lost 5; bases outside the gene matches: 7. The CDR3 coding sequence is TGTGCCAGCAGCAAACGACAGGGGCGGGAGACCCAGTACTTC. Translated, it gives CASSKRQGRETQYF.

This rearrangement joins TRBV7-2 to TRBJ1-2, with 7 bases lining up with TRBD1. J lost 8 bases, V lost 5 bases, and 14 bases had no gene match. This CDR3 has 15 residues. Germline CDR1 is SGHTA and CDR2 is FQGNSA. CDR3 sequence (DNA): TGTGCCAGCAGCCCAGTGAGGGGGCGCGGGGGCGGCTACACCTTC. This codes for CASSPVRGRGGGYTF.

This chain joins TRBV7-8 and TRBJ1-5, with 8 bases fitting TRBD1. Trimming removed 1 base from V and 2 bases from J; junction bases left unmatched: 7. Germline CDR1 reads SGHVS; CDR2 reads FQNEAQ. There are 17 residues in the CDR3. Written as DNA, the CDR3 is TGTGCCAGCAGCTTAGTGAGGACAGGGCTGGGCAATCAGCCCCAGCATTTT. The encoded protein is CASSLVRTGLGNQPQHF. Full variable domain (outside the CDR3, taken from reference TRBV7-8 and TRBJ1-5): GAGVSQSPRYKVAKRGQDVALRCDPISGHVSLFWYQQALGQGPEFLTYFQNEAQLDKSGLPSDRFFAERPEGSVSTLKIQRTQQEDSAVYLCASSLVRTGLGNQPQHFGDGTRLSIL.

The V gene is TRBV2, the J gene TRBJ2-5, with 13 positions matching TRBD2. Unmatched junction bases numbered 12, after V lost 6 bases and J lost 2 bases. CDR3 size: 18 residues. CDR1 is SNHLY, CDR2 FYNNEI, per germline. The CDR3 is CASSGLLTSGRTQETQYF. Written as DNA, the CDR3 is TGTGCCAGCAGCGGACTGCTGACTAGCGGGAGGACTCAAGAGACCCAGTACTTC.

V is TRBV7-9 and J is TRBJ2-7; D is ambiguous. CDR1 is SEHNR and CDR2 is FQNEAQ in the germline V gene (reference sequence). The CDR3 is made up of 13 amino acids. The V end lost 7 bases, the J end lost 3 bases, and 13 bases lay between the germline ends. CDR3 sequence reads: CASTYSTNYEQYF. CDR3 sequence (DNA): TGTGCCAGCACCTACTCTACTAACTACGAGCAGTACTTC.